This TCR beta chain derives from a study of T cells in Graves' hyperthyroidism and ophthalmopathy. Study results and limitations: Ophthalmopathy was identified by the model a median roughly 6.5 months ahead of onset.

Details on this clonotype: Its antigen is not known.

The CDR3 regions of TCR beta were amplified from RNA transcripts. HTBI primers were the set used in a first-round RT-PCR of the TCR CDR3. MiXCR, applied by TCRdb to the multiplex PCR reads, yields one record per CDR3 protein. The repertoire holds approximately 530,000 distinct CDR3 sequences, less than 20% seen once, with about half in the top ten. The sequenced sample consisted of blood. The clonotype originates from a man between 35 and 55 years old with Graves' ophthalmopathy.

The DNA for the CDR3 is TGTGCCTGGAGTGTACGGGTTGGCTACACCTTC. Amino acid sequence: CAWSVRVGYTF. V and J are TRBV30 and TRBJ1-2; D is ambiguous. The ends were cut back, 0 bases at V and 7 bases at J, with 6 bases in the middle. The CDR3 is made up of 11 amino acids. The germline CDR1 and CDR2 sequences are GTSNPN and SVGIG (reference sequence).